Listed here is a single T cell receptor (beta chain). The assay was immunoSEQ multiplex PCR, and TCRdb's table has in-frame clones only and misses some. This table has 90,000 to 95,000 clones, approximately 85% appearing once. This record belongs to a study of identifying expanded T cells in peripheral blood. Germline V gene data show CDR1 as LNHDA and CDR2 as SQIVND (reference sequence). V lost 1 base and J lost 3, with 12 bases in between. The CDR3 runs 15 residues. Source material: blood. The chain links TRBV19 to TRBJ1-1; D is perhaps TRBD1 (5 bases). The TCR was taken from a person aged 18 to 70 in good health. CDR3 protein: CASSIAGGVDTEAFF. DNA for the CDR3: TGTGCCAGTAGTATAGCAGGAGGGGTCGACACTGAAGCTTTCTTT. The variable domain in full, with the rest retrieved from reference TRBV19 and TRBJ1-1, is DGGITQSPKYLFRKEGQNVTLSCEQNLNHDAMYWYRQDPGQGLRLIYYSQIVNDFQKGDIAEGYSVSREKKESFPLTVTSAQKNPTAFYLCASSIAGGVDTEAFFGQGTRLTVV.